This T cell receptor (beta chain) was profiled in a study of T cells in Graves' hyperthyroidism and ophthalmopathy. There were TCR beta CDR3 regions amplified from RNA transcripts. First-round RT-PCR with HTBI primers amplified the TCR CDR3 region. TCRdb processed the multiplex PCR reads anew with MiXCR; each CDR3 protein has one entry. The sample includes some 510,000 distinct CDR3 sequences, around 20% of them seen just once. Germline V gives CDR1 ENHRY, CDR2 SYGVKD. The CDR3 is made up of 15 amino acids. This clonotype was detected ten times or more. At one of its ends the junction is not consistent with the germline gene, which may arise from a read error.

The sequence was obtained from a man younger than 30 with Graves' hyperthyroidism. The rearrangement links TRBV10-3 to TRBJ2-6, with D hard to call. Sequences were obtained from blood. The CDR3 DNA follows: TGTGCCAGCAGTGGGTCGAGCTCTGGGGCCAACGTCCTGACTTTC. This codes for CASSGSSSGANVLTF.